The rows below give T cell receptor beta chains drawn from one sample of a study of cytomegalovirus exposure and HLA in healthy donors. Generated by immunoSEQ multiplex PCR, the TCRdb table keeps only in-frame clones and is missing some. The profile shows approximately 89,000 clones, about 76% of them singletons. The sequenced sample was PBMCs. These receptors were collected from a man aged 25-45 years in good health and CMV-seropositive. The CDR3 runs from the conserved cysteine through the conserved F or W. A D gene is named only where the DNA matches it firmly. Only some rows state a clone size, as once, few, many or a class for expanded clones.

abundance	v_gene	j_gene	d_gene	CDR3aa	CDR3nt
few	TRBV4-1	TRBJ2-3	NA	CASSQRTEGTDTQYF	TGCGCCAGCAGCCAAAGGACGGAGGGGACAGATACGCAGTATTTT
once	TRBV18	TRBJ1-1	TRBD1	CASSPSTGGIPEASF	TGTGCCAGCTCACCTTCTACAGGGGGCATTCCTGAAGCTTCCTTT
NA	TRBV7-3	TRBJ2-1	TRBD2	CASSLNFALAGGSLGNEQFF	TGTGCCAGCAGCTTAAATTTTGCACTAGCGGGGGGATCCCTCGGGAATGAGCAGTTCTTC
NA	TRBV2	TRBJ2-2	TRBD1	CASGTGSFTGELFF	TGTGCCAGTGGGACAGGGAGTTTCACCGGGGAGCTGTTTTTT
NA	TRBV7-9	TRBJ1-2	NA	CASSPPGSNGYYGYTF	TGTGCCAGCAGCCCCCCGGGGAGTAACGGGTACTATGGCTACACCTTC
NA	TRBV7-9	TRBJ2-2	TRBD1	CATQDRGSGTGELFF	TGTGCCACCCAGGACAGGGGGTCGGGCACCGGGGAGCTGTTTTTT
NA	TRBV4-3	TRBJ1-1	TRBD1	CASSQGTGQGYTEAFF	TGCGCCAGCAGCCAAGGAACGGGACAGGGTTACACTGAAGCTTTCTTT
NA	TRBV9	TRBJ2-2	TRBD1	CASSFPDRGNTGELFF	TGTGCCAGCAGCTTCCCGGACAGGGGGAACACCGGGGAGCTGTTTTTT
NA	TRBV7-6	TRBJ1-5	NA	CASSLGSAGVGNQPQHF	TGTGCCAGCAGCTTAGGGTCGGCGGGGGTGGGTAATCAGCCCCAGCATTTT
once	TRBV6-5	TRBJ2-3	NA	CASSSPRRDTQYF	TGTGCCAGCTCATCGCCAAGGAGGGATACGCAGTATTTT
few	TRBV6-5	TRBJ1-3	NA	CASSRAGSSGNTIYF	TGTGCCAGCAGTCGGGCGGGATCCTCTGGAAACACCATATATTTT
NA	TRBV5-4	TRBJ2-1	NA	CASSLITGRVNEQFF	TGTGCCAGCAGCTTGATTACAGGTAGAGTCAATGAGCAGTTCTTC
NA	TRBV7-2	TRBJ2-2	TRBD2	CASSLDFGGGSTGELFF	TGTGCCAGCAGCTTAGATTTTGGGGGGGGGTCCACCGGGGAGCTGTTTTTT
NA	TRBV29-1	TRBJ2-4	TRBD1	CSVEDTGQGNIQYF	TGCAGCGTTGAAGATACAGGACAGGGAAACATTCAGTACTTC
NA	TRBV5-1	TRBJ2-7	TRBD1	CASSRELGQSSYEQYF	TGCGCCAGCAGCAGGGAGTTGGGACAGAGCTCCTACGAGCAGTACTTC
NA	TRBV7-9	TRBJ2-7	TRBD1	CASSRTGVRAYEQYF	TGTGCCAGCAGCCGGACAGGGGTTAGGGCCTACGAGCAGTACTTC
NA	TRBV6-1	TRBJ2-7	NA	CASRVTTSSYEQYF	TGTGCCAGCAGAGTGACAACGAGCTCCTACGAGCAGTACTTC
few	TRBV10-2	TRBJ1-4	TRBD1	CASREGAANEKLFF	TGCGCCAGCAGAGAGGGGGCGGCTAATGAAAAACTGTTTTTT
NA	TRBV5-5	TRBJ2-7	TRBD2	CASSLLRGLAGGPLYEQYF	TGTGCCAGCAGCTTGCTGCGGGGACTAGCGGGGGGGCCCTTATACGAGCAGTACTTC
NA	TRBV30	TRBJ1-3	TRBD1	CAWSDRGSGNTIYF	TGTGCCTGGAGTGACAGGGGTTCTGGAAACACCATATATTTT
few	TRBV29-1	TRBJ2-3	NA	CSVAPNTDTQYF	TGCAGCGTTGCCCCTAACACAGATACGCAGTATTTT
NA	TRBV7-9	TRBJ2-2	TRBD1	CASSFRQGDTGELFF	TGTGCCAGCAGCTTCCGACAGGGGGACACCGGGGAGCTGTTTTTT
NA	TRBV7-2	TRBJ2-5	TRBD2	CASSGVASGGQETQYF	TGTGCCAGCAGCGGGGTGGCTAGCGGGGGACAAGAGACCCAGTACTTC
NA	TRBV6-5	TRBJ1-1	TRBD1	CASREPGQGKPEAFF	TGTGCCAGCAGAGAACCGGGACAGGGTAAACCTGAAGCTTTCTTT
NA	TRBV2	TRBJ2-1	TRBD2	CASTTTPPSGGYNEQFF	TGTGCCAGCACTACCACTCCCCCTAGCGGGGGATACAATGAGCAGTTCTTC
NA	TRBV7-9	TRBJ1-1	NA	CASSLVPGSGNTEAFF	TGTGCCAGCAGCTTAGTTCCGGGGAGCGGGAACACTGAAGCTTTCTTT
NA	TRBV5-4	TRBJ1-6	TRBD1	CASSPGQFYNSPLHF	TGTGCCAGCAGCCCGGGACAGTTCTATAATTCACCCCTCCACTTT
NA	TRBV7-9	TRBJ1-1	NA	CASSLGPATEAFF	TGTGCCAGCAGCTTAGGCCCAGCGACTGAAGCTTTCTTT
few	TRBV27	TRBJ2-5	TRBD2	CASSPRLAGAVYQETQYF	TGTGCCAGCAGTCCTCGACTAGCGGGGGCCGTGTACCAAGAGACCCAGTACTTC
few	TRBV4-3	TRBJ1-1	NA	CASSQDQGISEAFF	TGCGCCAGCAGCCAAGATCAGGGCATCTCTGAAGCTTTCTTT